The clone carrying this T cell receptor beta chain was seen a single time. Antigen unknown. It was focal radiation plus CTLA-4 blockade with ipilimumab that patients with chemo-refractory metastatic non-small-cell lung cancer received. The sample comes from a study of radiotherapy plus CTLA-4 blockade in lung cancer. On the study more broadly: Objective responses were seen in over 15% of patients, disease control in 25% to 35%. Study conclusions and caveats: TCR clones originating in tumors grew in number in blood after radiotherapy plus ipilimumab.

V lost 3 bases and J lost 2, with 18 bases in between. The CDR3 is 17 amino acids. The V gene's germline CDR1 is MNHEY and CDR2 SMNVEV (reference sequence). Assay used: immunoSEQ multiplex PCR; TCRdb lists only in-frame clones, some missing. The repertoire has approximately 25,000 clones, approximately 73% of them found once; the top ten carry about 3.5%. The sequencing used peripheral blood, collected from a patient treated with radiotherapy plus ipilimumab. The sequence was obtained from a human donor with non-small cell lung cancer who had stable disease on radiotherapy plus ipilimumab. J is TRBJ2-3 and V is TRBV27, with a possible D match to TRBD1 (8 bases). The CDR3 reads CASSFGKQGGPTDTQYF. The DNA for the CDR3 is TGTGCCAGCAGTTTCGGGAAACAGGGGGGGCCCACAGATACGCAGTATTTT.